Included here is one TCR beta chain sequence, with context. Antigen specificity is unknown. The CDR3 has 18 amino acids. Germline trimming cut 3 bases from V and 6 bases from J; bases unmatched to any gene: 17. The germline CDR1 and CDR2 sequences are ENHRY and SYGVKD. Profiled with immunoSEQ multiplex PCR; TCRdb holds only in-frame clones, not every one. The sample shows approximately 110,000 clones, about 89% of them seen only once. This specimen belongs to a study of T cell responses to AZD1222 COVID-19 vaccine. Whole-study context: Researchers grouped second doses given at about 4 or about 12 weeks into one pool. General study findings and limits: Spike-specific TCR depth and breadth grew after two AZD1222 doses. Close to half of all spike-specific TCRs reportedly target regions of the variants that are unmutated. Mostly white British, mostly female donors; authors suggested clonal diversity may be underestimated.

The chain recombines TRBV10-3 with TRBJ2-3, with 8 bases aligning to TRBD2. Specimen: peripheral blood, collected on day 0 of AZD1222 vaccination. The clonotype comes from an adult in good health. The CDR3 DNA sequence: TGTGCCATCAGTGACGATCTTACGGGAGGGACCCTCGGGGATACGCAGTATTTT. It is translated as CAISDDLTGGTLGDTQYF.